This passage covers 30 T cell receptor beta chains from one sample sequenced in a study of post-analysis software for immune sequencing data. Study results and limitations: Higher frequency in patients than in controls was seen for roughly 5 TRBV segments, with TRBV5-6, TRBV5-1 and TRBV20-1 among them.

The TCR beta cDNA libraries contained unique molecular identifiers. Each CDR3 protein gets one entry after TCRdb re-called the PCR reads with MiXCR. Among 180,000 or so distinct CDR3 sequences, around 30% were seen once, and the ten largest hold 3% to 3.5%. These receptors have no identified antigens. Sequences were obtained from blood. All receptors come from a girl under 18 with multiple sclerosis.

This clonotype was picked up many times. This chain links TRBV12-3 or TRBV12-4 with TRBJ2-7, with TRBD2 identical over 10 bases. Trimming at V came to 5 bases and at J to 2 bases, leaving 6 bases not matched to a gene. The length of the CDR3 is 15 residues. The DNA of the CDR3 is TGTGCCAGCAGTAGGACTAGCGGAGACCCCTACGAGCAGTACTTC. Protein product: CASSRTSGDPYEQYF.

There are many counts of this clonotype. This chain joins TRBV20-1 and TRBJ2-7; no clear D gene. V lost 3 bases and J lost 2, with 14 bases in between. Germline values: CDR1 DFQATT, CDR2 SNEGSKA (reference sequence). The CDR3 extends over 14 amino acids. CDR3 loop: CSASALLGTYEQYF. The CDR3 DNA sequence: TGCAGTGCTAGTGCTCTGTTGGGGACCTACGAGCAGTACTTC.

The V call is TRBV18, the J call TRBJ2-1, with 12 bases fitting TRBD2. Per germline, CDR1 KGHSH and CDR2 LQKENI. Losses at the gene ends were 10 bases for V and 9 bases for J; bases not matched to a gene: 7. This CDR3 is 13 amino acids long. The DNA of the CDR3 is TGTGCCACCAGGACTAGCGGGGCCGGTGAGCAGTTCTTC. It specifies CATRTSGAGEQFF.

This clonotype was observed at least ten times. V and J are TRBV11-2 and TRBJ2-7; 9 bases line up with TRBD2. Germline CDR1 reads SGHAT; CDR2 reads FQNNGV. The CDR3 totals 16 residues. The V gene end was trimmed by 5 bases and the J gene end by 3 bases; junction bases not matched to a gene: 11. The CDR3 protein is CASSITTSGLYYEQYF. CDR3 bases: TGTGCCAGCAGCATTACTACTAGCGGGCTTTACTACGAGCAGTACTTC.

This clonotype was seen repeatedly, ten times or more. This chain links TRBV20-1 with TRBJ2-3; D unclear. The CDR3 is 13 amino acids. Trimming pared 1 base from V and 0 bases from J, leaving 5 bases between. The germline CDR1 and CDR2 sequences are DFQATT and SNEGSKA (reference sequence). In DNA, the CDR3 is TGCAGTGCTAGAGTCTCTAGCACAGATACGCAGTATTTT. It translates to CSARVSSTDTQYF.

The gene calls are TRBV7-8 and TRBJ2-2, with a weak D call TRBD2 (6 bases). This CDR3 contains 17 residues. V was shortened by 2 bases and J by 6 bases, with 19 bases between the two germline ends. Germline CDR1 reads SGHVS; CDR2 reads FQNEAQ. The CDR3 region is CASSLTRDSTLSGELFF. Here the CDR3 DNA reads TGTGCCAGCAGCTTAACTCGGGACTCCACTCTTTCCGGGGAGCTGTTTTTT. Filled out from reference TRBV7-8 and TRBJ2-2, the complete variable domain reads GAGVSQSPRYKVAKRGQDVALRCDPISGHVSLFWYQQALGQGPEFLTYFQNEAQLDKSGLPSDRFFAERPEGSVSTLKIQRTQQEDSAVYLCASSLTRDSTLSGELFFGEGSRLTVL.

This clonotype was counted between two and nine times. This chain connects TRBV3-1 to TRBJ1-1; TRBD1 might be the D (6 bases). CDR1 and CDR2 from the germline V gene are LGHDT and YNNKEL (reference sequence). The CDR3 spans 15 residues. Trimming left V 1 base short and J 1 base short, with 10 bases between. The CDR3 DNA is TGTGCCAGCAGCCAAGGTCTCAGGGGGAACACTGAAGCTTTCTTT. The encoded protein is CASSQGLRGNTEAFF.

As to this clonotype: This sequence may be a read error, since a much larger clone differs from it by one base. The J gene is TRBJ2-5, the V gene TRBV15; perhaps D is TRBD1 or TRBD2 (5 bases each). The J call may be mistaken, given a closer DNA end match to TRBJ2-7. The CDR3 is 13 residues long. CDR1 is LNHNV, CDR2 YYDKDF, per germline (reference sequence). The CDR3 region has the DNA TGTACCACCAGCAGGAGAGGGGACTACGAGCAGTACTTC. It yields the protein CTTSRRGDYEQYF.

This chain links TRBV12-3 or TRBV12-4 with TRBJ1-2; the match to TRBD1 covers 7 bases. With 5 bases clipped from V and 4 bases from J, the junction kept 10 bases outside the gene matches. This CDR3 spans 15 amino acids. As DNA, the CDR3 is TGTGCCAGCAGTCCCCGGACAGGAGGGGTCTATGGCTACACCTTC. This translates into CASSPRTGGVYGYTF.

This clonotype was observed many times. The CDR3 is CSARVGGSYEQYF. DNA for the CDR3: TGCAGTGCTAGAGTGGGGGGCTCCTACGAGCAGTACTTC. V is TRBV20-1 and J is TRBJ2-7; maybe TRBD2 (6 bases). The CDR3 is made up of 13 amino acids. Germline values: CDR1 DFQATT, CDR2 SNEGSKA (reference sequence). Trimming left V 1 base short and J 0 bases short, with 7 bases between.

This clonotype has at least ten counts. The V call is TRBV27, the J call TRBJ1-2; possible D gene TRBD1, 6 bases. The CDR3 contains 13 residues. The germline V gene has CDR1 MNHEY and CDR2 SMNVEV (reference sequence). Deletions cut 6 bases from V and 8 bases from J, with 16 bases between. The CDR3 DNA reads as TGTGCCAGCAGCCTCTTGGGGGCGCGAGGCTACACCTTC. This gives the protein CASSLLGARGYTF.

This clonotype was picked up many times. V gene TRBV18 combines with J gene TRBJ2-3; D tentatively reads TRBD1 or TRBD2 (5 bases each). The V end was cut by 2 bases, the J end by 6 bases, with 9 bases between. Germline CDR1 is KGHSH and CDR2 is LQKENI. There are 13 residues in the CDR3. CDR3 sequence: CASSPGTLDTQYF. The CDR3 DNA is TGTGCCAGCTCACCAGGGACCCTGGATACGCAGTATTTT.

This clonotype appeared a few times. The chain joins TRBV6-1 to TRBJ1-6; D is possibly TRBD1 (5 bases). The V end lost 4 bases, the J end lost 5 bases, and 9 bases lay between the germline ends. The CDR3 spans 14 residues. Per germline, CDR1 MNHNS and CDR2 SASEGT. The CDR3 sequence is CASSGGPNNSPLHF. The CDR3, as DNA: TGTGCCAGCAGTGGGGGCCCGAATAATTCACCCCTCCACTTT.

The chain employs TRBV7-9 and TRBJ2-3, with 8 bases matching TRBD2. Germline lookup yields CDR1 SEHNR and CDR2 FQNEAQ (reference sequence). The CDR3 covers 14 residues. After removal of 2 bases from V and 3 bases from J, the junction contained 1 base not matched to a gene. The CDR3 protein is CASSLRGRTDTQYF. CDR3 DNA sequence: TGTGCCAGCAGCTTACGCGGGAGGACAGATACGCAGTATTTT.

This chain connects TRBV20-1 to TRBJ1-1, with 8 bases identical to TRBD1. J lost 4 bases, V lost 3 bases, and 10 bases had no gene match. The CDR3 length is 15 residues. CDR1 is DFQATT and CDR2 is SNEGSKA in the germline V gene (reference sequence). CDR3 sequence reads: CSARGNRGVGTEAFF. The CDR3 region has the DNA TGCAGTGCTAGGGGGAACAGGGGGGTTGGCACTGAAGCTTTCTTT.

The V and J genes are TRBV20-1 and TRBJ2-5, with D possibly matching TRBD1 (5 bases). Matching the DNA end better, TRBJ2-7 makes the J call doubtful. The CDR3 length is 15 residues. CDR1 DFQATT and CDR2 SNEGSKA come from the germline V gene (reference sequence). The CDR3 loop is CSARVPNTQAHEQYF. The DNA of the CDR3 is TGCAGTGCTAGGGTTCCTAACACACAGGCCCACGAGCAGTACTTC.

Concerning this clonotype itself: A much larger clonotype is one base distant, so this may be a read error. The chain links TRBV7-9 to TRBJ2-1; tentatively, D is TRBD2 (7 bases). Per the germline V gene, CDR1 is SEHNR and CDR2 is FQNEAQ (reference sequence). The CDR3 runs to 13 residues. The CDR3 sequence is CVSRRGAGDQQFF. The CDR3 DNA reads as TGTGTCAGCAGGAGGGGGGCGGGAGACCAGCAGTTCTTC.

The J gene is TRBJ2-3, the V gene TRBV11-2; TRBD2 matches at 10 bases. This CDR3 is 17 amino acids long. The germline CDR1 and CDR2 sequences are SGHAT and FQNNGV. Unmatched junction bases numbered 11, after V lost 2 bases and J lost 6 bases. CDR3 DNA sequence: TGTGCCAGCAGCTTAAAGCTAGCGGGGGCCCGCGGGGATACGCAGTATTTT. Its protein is CASSLKLAGARGDTQYF.

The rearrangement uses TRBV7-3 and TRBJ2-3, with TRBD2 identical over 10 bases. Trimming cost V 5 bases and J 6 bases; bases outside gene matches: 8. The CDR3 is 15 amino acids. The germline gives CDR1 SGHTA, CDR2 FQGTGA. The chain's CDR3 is CASSLQRGGKDTQYF. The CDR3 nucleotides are TGTGCCAGCAGCCTCCAGCGGGGGGGGAAGGATACGCAGTATTTT.

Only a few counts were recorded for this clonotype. For the CDR3, the DNA is TGTGCCAGTAGTATGGGCAGAGCGAACTATGGCTACACCTTC. Translation gives CASSMGRANYGYTF. The chain couples TRBV19 to TRBJ1-2; D not certain. This CDR3 comprises 14 residues. Trimming shortened V by 3 bases and J by 2 bases, and 10 bases separated the two germline ends. Germline values: CDR1 LNHDA, CDR2 SQIVND (reference sequence).

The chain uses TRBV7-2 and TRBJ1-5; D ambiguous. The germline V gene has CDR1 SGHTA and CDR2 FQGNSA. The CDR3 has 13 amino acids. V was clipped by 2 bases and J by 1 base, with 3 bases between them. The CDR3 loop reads CASSLQSNQPQHF. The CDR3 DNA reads TGTGCCAGCAGCTTACAGAGCAATCAGCCCCAGCATTTT.

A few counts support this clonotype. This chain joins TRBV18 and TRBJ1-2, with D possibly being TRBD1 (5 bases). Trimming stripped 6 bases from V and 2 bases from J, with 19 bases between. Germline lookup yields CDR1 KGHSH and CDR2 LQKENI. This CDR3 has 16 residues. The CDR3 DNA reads TGTGCCAGCTCCCGCGGCGCTCACCAGGGAAACTATGGCTACACCTTC. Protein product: CASSRGAHQGNYGYTF.

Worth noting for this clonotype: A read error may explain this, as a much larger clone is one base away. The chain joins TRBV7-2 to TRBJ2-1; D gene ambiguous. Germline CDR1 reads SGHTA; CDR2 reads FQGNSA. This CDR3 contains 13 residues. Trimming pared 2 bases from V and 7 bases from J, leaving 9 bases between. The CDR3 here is CASSLRQENEQFF. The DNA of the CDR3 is TGTGCCAGCAGCTTACGGCAGGAGAATGAGCAGTTCTTC.

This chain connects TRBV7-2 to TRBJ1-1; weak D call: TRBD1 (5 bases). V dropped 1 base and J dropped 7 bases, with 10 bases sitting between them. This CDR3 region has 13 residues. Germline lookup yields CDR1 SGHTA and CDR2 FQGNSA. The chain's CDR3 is CASSLGQRYEAFF. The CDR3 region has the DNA TGTGCCAGCAGCTTAGGACAGCGCTATGAAGCTTTCTTT.

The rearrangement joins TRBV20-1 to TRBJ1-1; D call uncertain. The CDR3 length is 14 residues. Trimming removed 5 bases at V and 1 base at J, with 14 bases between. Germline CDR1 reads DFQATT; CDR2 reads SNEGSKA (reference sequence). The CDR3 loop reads CSAPAGWPNTEAFF. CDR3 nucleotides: TGCAGTGCTCCAGCGGGGTGGCCGAACACTGAAGCTTTCTTT.

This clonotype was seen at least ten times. CDR3 protein: CASKGQGIYEQYF. In nucleotides, the CDR3 is TGTGCCAGCAAGGGACAGGGAATCTACGAGCAGTACTTC. The V gene is TRBV28, the J gene TRBJ2-7; 9 bases map to TRBD1. The CDR3 covers 13 residues. Germline loops: CDR1 MDHEN, CDR2 SYDVKM. The V and J ends lost 7 bases and 3 bases, in that order; junction bases with no gene match: 4.

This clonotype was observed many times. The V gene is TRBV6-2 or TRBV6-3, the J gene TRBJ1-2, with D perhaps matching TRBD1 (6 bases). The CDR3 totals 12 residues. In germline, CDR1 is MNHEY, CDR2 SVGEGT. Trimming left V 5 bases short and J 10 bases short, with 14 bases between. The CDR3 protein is CASSARQALYTF. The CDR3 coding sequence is TGTGCCAGCAGTGCACGACAGGCACTCTACACCTTC.

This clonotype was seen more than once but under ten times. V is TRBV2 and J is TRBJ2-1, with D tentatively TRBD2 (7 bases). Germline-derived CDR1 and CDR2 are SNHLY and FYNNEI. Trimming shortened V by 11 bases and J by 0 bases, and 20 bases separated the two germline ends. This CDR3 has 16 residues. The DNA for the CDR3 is TGTGCCGGGGAGGGGGTCGTTTTCAGCTCCTACAATGAGCAGTTCTTC. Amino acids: CAGEGVVFSSYNEQFF.

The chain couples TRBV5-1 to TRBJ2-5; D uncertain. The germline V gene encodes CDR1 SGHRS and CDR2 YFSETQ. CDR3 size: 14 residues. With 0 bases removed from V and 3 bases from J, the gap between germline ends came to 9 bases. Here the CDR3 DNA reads TGCGCCAGCAGCTTGGCCGGTACAGAAGAGACCCAGTACTTC. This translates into CASSLAGTEETQYF.

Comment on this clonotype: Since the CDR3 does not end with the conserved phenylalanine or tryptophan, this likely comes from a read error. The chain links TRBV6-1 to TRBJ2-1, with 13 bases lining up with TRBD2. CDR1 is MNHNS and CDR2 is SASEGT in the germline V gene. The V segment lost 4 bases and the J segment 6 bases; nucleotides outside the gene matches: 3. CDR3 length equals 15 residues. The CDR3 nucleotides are TGTGCCAGCAGTGGTCGGACTAGCGGGAGCAATGAGCAGTTCTTA. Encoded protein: CASSGRTSGSNEQFL.